A selection of T cell receptor beta chains follows, all from one sample in a study of regulatory T cells in long-lasting Graves disease. TCRdb passed the multiplex PCR reads through MiXCR, listing each CDR3 protein once. The sample has roughly 610,000 distinct CDR3 sequences, roughly 15% seen once. The sample also formed part of further work on T cells in Graves' hyperthyroidism and ophthalmopathy.

This material consisted of peripheral blood mononuclear cells (PBMCs), taken at new diagnosis, from a patient treated with antithyroid drugs. These receptors were obtained from a woman under 40 with Graves disease. The CDR3 runs from the conserved cysteine through the conserved F or W. The D gene is left open where the match is weak. Not all rows give a size; the values are once, few, many and, for expanded clones, a class.

abundance,d_gene,v_gene,j_gene,CDR3nt,CDR3aa
-,-,TRBV20-1,TRBJ2-7,TGCAGTGCAATACCTCTAGTCGGCGAGCAGTACTTC,CSAIPLVGEQYF
many,TRBD2,TRBV28,TRBJ2-7,TGTGCCAGCAGTTTCCCCTCCAAAGGGACTAGCGGGAGGAAAGGTCCGACCTACGAGCAGTACTTC,CASSFPSKGTSGRKGPTYEQYF
-,-,TRBV5-8,TRBJ2-1,TGTGCCAGCAGCCCACTCCGGGGTGAGCAGTTCTTC,CASSPLRGEQFF
many,-,TRBV2,TRBJ2-5,TGTGCCCGAGAGAACAGGGTTACTAAAGAGACCCAGTACTTC,CARENRVTKETQYF
many,-,TRBV5-1,TRBJ1-1,TGCGCCAGTAGGGGTCCGGCGAACACTGAAGCTTTCTTT,CASRGPANTEAFF
few,-,TRBV7-9,TRBJ1-3,TGTGCCAGCAGCTTAGCGACGGCGGGAAACACCATATATTTT,CASSLATAGNTIYF
many,-,TRBV12-3/TRBV12-4,TRBJ2-5,TGTGCCAGCAGTTTGCGGTCCAATGGGCAAGAGACCCAGTACTTC,CASSLRSNGQETQYF
many,-,TRBV28,TRBJ1-4,TGTGCCAGCAGAAGCAGGTCGAGTGAAAAACTGTTTTTT,CASRSRSSEKLFF
-,-,TRBV20-1,TRBJ2-7,TGCAGTGCTAGTCGGCAGGATAGCGAGCAGTACTTC,CSASRQDSEQYF
-,-,TRBV28,TRBJ1-6,TGTGCCAGCAGTTATGACGGGATAACTTATAATTCACCCCTCCACTTT,CASSYDGITYNSPLHF
few,TRBD1,TRBV5-1,TRBJ1-5,TGTGCCAGCAGCTTGAGGGCAGGGGGAGTTCAGCCCCAGCATTTT,CASSLRAGGVQPQHF
few,TRBD1,TRBV19,TRBJ1-1,TGTGCCAGTGCACAGGGGGCAGGTGCTTTCTTT,CASAQGAGAFF
many,TRBD2,TRBV7-7,TRBJ2-1,TGTGCTAGCAGCGCCGGGACTAGGGACTACAATGAGCAGTTCTTC,CASSAGTRDYNEQFF
many,TRBD1,TRBV7-3,TRBJ2-1,TGTGCCAGCAGCCGGTCAGGGGGTAATGAGCAGTTCTTC,CASSRSGGNEQFF
many,TRBD1,TRBV28,TRBJ1-1,TGTGCCAGCAGCCCTAGGACAGGGTGGAACACTGAAGCTTTCTTT,CASSPRTGWNTEAFF
many,-,TRBV6-1,TRBJ2-7,TGTGCCAGCTCCCGTATCGGACAGTCCTACGAGCAGTACTTC,CASSRIGQSYEQYF
few,TRBD1,TRBV3-1,TRBJ1-6,TGTGCCAGCAGCCCCACAGGGGCGCATAATTCACCCCTCCACTTT,CASSPTGAHNSPLHF
many,-,TRBV2,TRBJ1-5,TGTGCCAGCAGTGTGAGATGGGCTCAGCCCCAGCATTTT,CASSVRWAQPQHF
-,-,TRBV25-1,TRBJ1-1,TGTGCCAGCAGCCTACTAAGCGCGGCTTTCTTT,CASSLLSAAFF
many,-,TRBV28,TRBJ1-5,TGTGCCAGCGAAGGTGGTCAGCCCCAGCATTTT,CASEGGQPQHF
-,-,TRBV27,TRBJ2-2,TGTGCCAGCAGTGCCCTCTGGGGGCGGACCGGGGAGCTGTTTTTT,CASSALWGRTGELFF